Presented here are 31 T cell receptor beta chains from one specimen sequenced in a study of identical twins. Each CDR3 protein gets one entry after TCRdb re-called the 5' RACE reads with MiXCR. This sample yields 200,000 to 250,000 distinct CDR3 sequences, of which roughly an eighth are seen a single time; under 4.5% belongs to the top ten. The same sample was also used in a study of yellow fever vaccine responses in identical twins.

The sequencing input was memory (CD45RO+) T cells sorted from blood. The receptors stem from a woman under 30 in good health.

In its sample, this clonotype was seen a few times. V is TRBV7-2 and J is TRBJ2-7, with 8 bases that match TRBD2. With V trimmed by 5 bases and J by 2 bases, 5 bases remained unmatched. The CDR3 extends over 14 amino acids. Germline V gene sequence: CDR1 SGHTA, CDR2 FQGNSA. DNA for the CDR3: TGTGCCAGCAGCCCAACTAGCGGTCCCTACGAGCAGTACTTC. It yields the protein CASSPTSGPYEQYF.

The V and J genes are TRBV5-1 and TRBJ2-3, with 7 nucleotides matching TRBD1. Germline CDR1 is SGHRS and CDR2 is YFSETQ. The length of the CDR3 is 16 residues. V trimming: 3 bases; J trimming: 0 bases; junction bases outside the gene matches: 7. The CDR3 loop is CASSSGAGGSTDTQYF. DNA of the CDR3: TGCGCCAGCAGCTCCGGGGCAGGGGGTAGCACAGATACGCAGTATTTT.

The CDR3 DNA sequence: TGTGCCAGCAGCCCCGGGACAAATACCGTCTATGGCTACACCTTC. Protein sequence: CASSPGTNTVYGYTF. The genes are TRBV7-8 and TRBJ1-2; tentative D call: TRBD1 (6 bases). Trimming stripped 5 bases from V and 4 bases from J, with 17 bases between. In germline, CDR1 is SGHVS, CDR2 FQNEAQ. The CDR3 runs 15 residues.

A few counts support this clonotype. The V and J genes are TRBV4-2 and TRBJ1-4; D gene uncertain. Between the trimmed V and J ends, which lost 1 base and 12 bases, there was a span of 18 bases. The germline V gene has CDR1 LGHNA and CDR2 YNFKEQ. This CDR3 has 15 amino acids. The CDR3 sequence: CASSQAAVRTEELFF. CDR3 sequence (DNA): TGTGCCAGCAGCCAAGCTGCGGTCAGGACGGAGGAACTGTTTTTT.

This clonotype appeared a few times. The V call is TRBV15, the J call TRBJ2-7, with 8 nucleotides matching TRBD2. The CDR3 is 17 amino acids. Losses at the gene ends were 0 bases for V and 3 bases for J; bases not matched to a gene: 10. CDR1 and CDR2 from the germline V gene are LNHNV and YYDKDF (reference sequence). The CDR3 region has the DNA TGTGCCACCAGCAGAGATCTCGGGAGGGGAAAACACTACGAGCAGTACTTC. Its protein is CATSRDLGRGKHYEQYF.

The chain carries TRBV5-1 and TRBJ2-7; possibly TRBD2 for D (6 bases). The length of the CDR3 is 15 residues. Germline V gene lookup returns CDR1 SGHRS and CDR2 YFSETQ. The germline V and J ends were trimmed by 4 bases and 2 bases, with 16 bases remaining between them. CDR3 sequence reads: CASSNAGTATYEQYF. CDR3 nucleotides: TGCGCCAGCAGCAACGCCGGGACTGCAACCTACGAGCAGTACTTC.

DNA of the CDR3: TGTGCCAGCAGCGTTAATCTTGGGCTAGCGGGAGGCGAGCAGTACTTC. Protein: CASSVNLGLAGGEQYF. V gene TRBV9 combines with J gene TRBJ2-7; 11 positions agree with TRBD2. V lost 2 bases to trimming and J lost 6 bases; unmatched junction nucleotides: 10. Germline values: CDR1 SGDLS, CDR2 YYNGEE. The length of the CDR3 is 16 residues.

V is TRBV6-2 or TRBV6-3 and J is TRBJ2-6; D remains ambiguous. CDR1 MNHEY and CDR2 SVGEGT come from the germline V gene. V shed 6 bases and J shed 3 bases, with 21 bases lying between them. CDR3 length: 18 amino acids. CDR3 loop: CASRHRSGWSGGANVLTF. The CDR3 DNA is TGTGCCAGCAGACACCGTTCTGGTTGGAGTGGTGGGGCCAACGTCCTGACTTTC.

On this clonotype: Mismatch with germline at one junction end may stem from a read error. This chain connects TRBV7-7 to TRBJ2-5; D may be TRBD1 (6 bases). The CDR3 length is 13 residues. Germline V CDR1 and CDR2: SSHAT, FNYEAQ (reference sequence). In DNA form, the CDR3 reads TGTGCTAGCAGCCCCGGACAGAGTGAGACCCAGTACTTC. Translating gives CASSPGQSETQYF.

The chain joins TRBV28 to TRBJ2-7; weak D call: TRBD1 (7 bases). Germline V CDR1 and CDR2: MDHEN, SYDVKM. The CDR3 has 14 amino acids. Deletions cut 7 bases from V and 6 bases from J, with 19 bases between. The CDR3 protein is CASTGDREVSEQYF. Written as DNA, the CDR3 is TGTGCCAGCACCGGAGACAGGGAGGTCTCCGAGCAGTACTTC.

In this sample, this clonotype turned up many times. The rearrangement links TRBV20-1 to TRBJ2-1; D is unclear. The CDR3 totals 13 residues. V was cut by 2 bases and J by 6 bases, with 11 bases left in between. Germline loops: CDR1 DFQATT, CDR2 SNEGSKA (reference sequence). The CDR3 is CSARNTLSNEQFF. The CDR3 DNA reads as TGCAGTGCTAGAAACACACTGAGCAATGAGCAGTTCTTC.

This clonotype has only a few counts. CDR3 bases: TGCGCCAGCAGCTTGGTTGGCCGAGCCCCGAACGAGCAGTACTTC. Amino acid sequence: CASSLVGRAPNEQYF. The gene calls are TRBV5-1 and TRBJ2-7; no definite D call. This CDR3 region has 15 residues. V shed 0 bases and J shed 5 bases, with 15 bases lying between them. Per germline, CDR1 SGHRS and CDR2 YFSETQ.

In its sample, this clonotype was seen a few times. V usage is TRBV20-1 and J usage is TRBJ2-3; D might be TRBD1 (5 bases). The CDR3 loop spans 16 amino acids. Germline V gene sequence: CDR1 DFQATT, CDR2 SNEGSKA (reference sequence). The ends were cut back, 3 bases at V and 2 bases at J, with 18 bases in the middle. In DNA, the CDR3 is TGCAGTGCTAGTGACAGCCTGAAGGGGCCCACAGATACGCAGTATTTT. It encodes CSASDSLKGPTDTQYF.

This clonotype was picked up many times. The rearrangement links TRBV7-9 to TRBJ2-3; perhaps TRBD1 as D (5 bases). CDR1 and CDR2 (germline): SEHNR, FQNEAQ (reference sequence). The CDR3 is 14 amino acids. V was pared by 5 bases and J by 5 bases, with 14 bases between. CDR3: CASSHSPGQDTQYF. The CDR3 region has the DNA TGTGCCAGCAGCCACTCACCTGGACAAGATACGCAGTATTTT.

This clonotype was seen only a few times. The V and J genes are TRBV28 and TRBJ2-5; TRBD1 is a possible D gene (6 bases). Germline CDR1 MDHEN, CDR2 SYDVKM. CDR3 length: 15 residues. Trimming left V 6 bases short and J 2 bases short, with 16 bases between. In nucleotides, the CDR3 is TGTGCCAGCAGGGTGACAGGTCCGGGACAAGAGACCCAGTACTTC. Translation gives CASRVTGPGQETQYF.

This chain joins TRBV6-2 or TRBV6-3 and TRBJ2-7; D remains unclear. V lost 6 bases and J 9 bases, leaving 15 bases between the germline ends. This CDR3 contains 12 residues. Germline-derived CDR1 and CDR2 are MNHEY and SVGEGT. The CDR3 DNA sequence: TGTGCCAGCAGCTCGGGTAACGGTTGGCAGTACTTC. Encoded protein: CASSSGNGWQYF.

This clonotype appeared a few times. This chain's CDR3 is CASSSQDRGHNSPLHF. The CDR3, as DNA: TGCGCCAGCAGCTCCCAAGACAGGGGACATAATTCACCCCTCCACTTT. The J gene is TRBJ1-6, the V gene TRBV5-1; 8 nucleotides match TRBD1. The CDR3 sequence is 16 residues long. V shed 3 bases, J shed 5 bases, and the junction held 7 bases outside the gene matches. The V gene's germline CDR1 is SGHRS and CDR2 YFSETQ.

This clonotype occurred a few times. The V and J genes are TRBV6-2 or TRBV6-3 and TRBJ2-7, with D possibly TRBD2 on 5 matching bases. Germline values: CDR1 MNHEY, CDR2 SVGEGT. The CDR3 consists of 12 residues. The ends were cut back, 6 bases at V and 5 bases at J, with 11 bases in the middle. The CDR3: CASRAPSHEQYF. CDR3 DNA sequence: TGTGCCAGCAGGGCTCCTAGCCACGAGCAGTACTTC.

The J gene is TRBJ2-5, the V gene TRBV27; 12 bases line up with TRBD2. The germline V gene has CDR1 MNHEY and CDR2 SMNVEV (reference sequence). The V segment lost 2 bases and the J segment 6 bases; nucleotides outside the gene matches: 7. This CDR3 region has 16 residues. The DNA for the CDR3 is TGTGCCAGCAGTTTAAGGAGACTAGCGGGAGACAAGACCCAGTACTTC. It encodes CASSLRRLAGDKTQYF.

This clonotype has a handful of counts. The chain carries TRBV2 and TRBJ1-1, with D uncertain. V lost 4 bases and J lost 5, with 17 bases in between. Germline values: CDR1 SNHLY, CDR2 FYNNEI. This CDR3 has 15 amino acids. CDR3 loop: CASSGSGGLRTEAFF. The CDR3 DNA reads TGTGCCAGCAGTGGGTCAGGTGGGCTGAGGACTGAAGCTTTCTTT.

This chain uses TRBV27 with TRBJ2-1; 14 bases are a match to TRBD2. This CDR3 contains 18 residues. Trimming removed 5 bases from V and 4 bases from J; junction bases left unmatched: 10. Germline V lookup: CDR1 MNHEY, CDR2 SMNVEV (reference sequence). This CDR3 is CASSLTSGRARGYNEQFF. The CDR3, as DNA: TGTGCCAGCAGTCTGACTAGCGGGAGGGCCAGAGGATACAATGAGCAGTTCTTC.

This clonotype came up a few times. The gene calls are TRBV20-1 and TRBJ2-7, with D perhaps given as TRBD1 or TRBD2 (6 bases each). V lost 1 base to trimming and J lost 3 bases, with 16 bases between them. The CDR3 has 15 amino acids. CDR1 is DFQATT and CDR2 is SNEGSKA in the germline V gene (reference sequence). The CDR3, as DNA: TGCAGTGCTAGAGTTCCGGCAGGGGAGGTCTACGAGCAGTACTTC. Translated: CSARVPAGEVYEQYF.

The rearrangement joins TRBV12-3 or TRBV12-4 to TRBJ1-4, with D maybe TRBD1 (5 bases). The germline V and J ends were trimmed by 2 bases and 13 bases, with 8 bases remaining between them. CDR3 length: 11 amino acids. The CDR3 spells CASSLSGTLFF. CDR3 bases: TGTGCCAGCAGTTTATCCGGGACACTGTTTTTT.

This clonotype was seen at least ten times. The rearrangement links TRBV12-3 or TRBV12-4 to TRBJ2-2, with D possibly matching TRBD2 (6 bases). The germline V and J ends were trimmed by 7 bases and 2 bases, with 17 bases remaining between them. The CDR3 has 16 amino acids. CDR3 protein: CASTSLGGPNTGELFF. In DNA form, the CDR3 reads TGTGCCAGCACCTCTTTGGGGGGTCCTAACACCGGGGAGCTGTTTTTT.

This clonotype has more than one count but fewer than ten. V gene TRBV20-1 combines with J gene TRBJ2-5; D is uncertain. This CDR3 is 13 amino acids long. CDR1 and CDR2 (germline): DFQATT, SNEGSKA (reference sequence). Trimming removed 0 bases at V and 6 bases at J, with 11 bases between. This CDR3 reads CSARDLGRKTQYF. DNA of the CDR3: TGCAGTGCTAGAGATTTAGGGCGAAAGACCCAGTACTTC.

This clonotype was seen a few times. The rearrangement links TRBV6-5 to TRBJ2-1, with D possibly TRBD1 on 5 matching bases. CDR1 MNHEY and CDR2 SVGAGI come from the germline V gene. Trimming stripped 0 bases from V and 7 bases from J, with 13 bases between. There are 15 residues in the CDR3. The CDR3: CASSYSEQGGNEQFF. The CDR3 bases are TGTGCCAGCAGTTACTCTGAGCAGGGTGGGAATGAGCAGTTCTTC.

In this sample, this clonotype turned up many times. The gene calls are TRBV5-5 and TRBJ2-7; possible D gene TRBD1, 6 bases. CDR1 SGHKS and CDR2 YYEKEE come from the germline V gene (reference sequence). V gave up 0 bases and J gave up 7 bases, with 17 bases separating them. The length of the CDR3 is 15 residues. The CDR3 protein is CASSLEGGPGREQYF. Here the CDR3 DNA reads TGTGCCAGCAGCTTGGAAGGGGGACCCGGTCGGGAGCAGTACTTC.

This clonotype was observed a few times. V and J are TRBV30 and TRBJ2-2; no firm D call. Between the trimmed V and J ends, which lost 8 bases and 7 bases, there was a span of 11 bases. The germline V gene has CDR1 GTSNPN and CDR2 SVGIG (reference sequence). CDR3 size: 11 residues. CDR3 nucleotides: TGTGCCCGACGCCGCAGCGGGGAGCTGTTTTTT. Translation: CARRRSGELFF.

The chain uses TRBV5-6 and TRBJ2-3; TRBD1 is a possible D gene (6 bases). CDR3 size: 16 residues. Germline CDR1 and CDR2: SGHDT and YYEEEE. Deletions cut 4 bases from V and 2 bases from J, with 17 bases between. The CDR3 bases are TGTGCCAGCAGCGGGGGCACCTCCGCAGTCACAGATACGCAGTATTTT. Its protein is CASSGGTSAVTDTQYF.

In its sample, this clonotype was seen a few times. The genes are TRBV7-9 and TRBJ1-6; D is ambiguous. The CDR3 extends over 14 amino acids. Germline lookup yields CDR1 SEHNR and CDR2 FQNEAQ (reference sequence). Deletions cut 5 bases from V and 4 bases from J, with 9 bases between. CDR3 protein: CASSGDVYNSPLHF. CDR3 nucleotide sequence: TGTGCCAGCAGCGGCGACGTATATAATTCACCCCTCCACTTT.

This clonotype was counted ten times or more. This sequence joins TRBV19 and TRBJ2-2, with D hard to call. Germline CDR1 and CDR2: LNHDA and SQIVND (reference sequence). The CDR3 length is 12 residues. The V end lost 7 bases, the J end lost 2 bases, and 5 bases lay between the germline ends. The CDR3 loop reads CASIGNTGELFF. Written as DNA, the CDR3 is TGTGCCAGTATCGGAAACACCGGGGAGCTGTTTTTT.